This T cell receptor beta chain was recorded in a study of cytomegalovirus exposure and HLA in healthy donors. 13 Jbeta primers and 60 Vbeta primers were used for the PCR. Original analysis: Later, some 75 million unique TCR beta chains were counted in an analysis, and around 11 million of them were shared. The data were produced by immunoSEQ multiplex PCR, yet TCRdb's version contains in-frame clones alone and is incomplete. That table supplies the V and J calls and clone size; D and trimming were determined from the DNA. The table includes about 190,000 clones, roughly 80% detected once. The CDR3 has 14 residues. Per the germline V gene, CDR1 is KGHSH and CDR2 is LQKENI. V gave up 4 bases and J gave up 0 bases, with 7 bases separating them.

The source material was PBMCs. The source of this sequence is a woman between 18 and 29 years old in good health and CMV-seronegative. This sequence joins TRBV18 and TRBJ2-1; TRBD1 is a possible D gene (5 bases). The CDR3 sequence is CASSRDSSYNEQFF. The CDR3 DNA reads TGTGCCAGCTCACGCGACAGCTCCTACAATGAGCAGTTCTTC.